Listed here are 6 T cell receptor beta chains from one sample, sequenced in a study of T cells in Graves' hyperthyroidism and ophthalmopathy. Using RNA transcripts as the source, TCR beta CDR3 regions were amplified. The primer set for the first-round RT-PCR of the TCR CDR3 was HTBI. MiXCR, applied by TCRdb to the multiplex PCR reads, yields one record per CDR3 protein. The table includes 300,000 to 350,000 distinct CDR3 sequences, 16% detected once. The sequenced sample consisted of blood. The receptors here all came from a man in his thirties or forties with Graves' hyperthyroidism.

In its sample, this clonotype was seen a few times. Possible read error: a much larger clone is one base away. The chain recombines TRBV5-1 with TRBJ2-7, with D uncertain. There are 13 residues in the CDR3. Germline V lookup: CDR1 SGHRS, CDR2 YFSETQ. CDR3 in amino acids: CASSLDPFYAQYF. CDR3 bases: TGCGCCAGCAGCTTGGATCCTTTCTACGCGCAGTACTTC.

The table lists this clonotype with many counts. This chain uses TRBV6-1 with TRBJ1-1; D gene ambiguous. Trimming left V 6 bases short and J 8 bases short, with 16 bases between. Germline lookup yields CDR1 MNHNS and CDR2 SASEGT. This CDR3 has 13 amino acids. CDR3 DNA sequence: TGTGCCAGCAGCCTAAACGTACTTTCGGAAGCTTTCTTT. Protein product: CASSLNVLSEAFF.

This clonotype was detected ten times or more. V usage is TRBV12-3 or TRBV12-4 and J usage is TRBJ1-2; TRBD1 is a possible D gene (5 bases). The CDR3 has 13 amino acids. Trimming stripped 4 bases from V and 0 bases from J, with 6 bases between. The CDR3 coding sequence is TGTGCCAGCAGTTGGGGGGCTAACTATGGCTACACCTTC. Its translation: CASSWGANYGYTF.

At least ten counts were recorded for this clonotype. J is TRBJ2-7 and V is TRBV6-2 or TRBV6-3; TRBD1 might be the D (6 bases). The V end was cut by 5 bases, the J end by 3 bases, with 14 bases between. Germline CDR1 and CDR2: MNHEY and SVGEGT. CDR3 size: 14 residues. CDR3 sequence (DNA): TGTGCCAGCAGTCCTCGGGGACAAATCTACGAGCAGTACTTC. Protein: CASSPRGQIYEQYF.

This clonotype showed up many times. The rearrangement joins TRBV6-1 to TRBJ2-5; the D gene is possibly TRBD2 (6 bases). The germline gives CDR1 MNHNS, CDR2 SASEGT. V lost 10 bases, J lost 4 bases, and 13 bases lay in between. This CDR3 contains 12 residues. CDR3 protein: CATRLGGETQYF. The CDR3 bases are TGTGCCACCCGTCTCGGGGGAGAGACCCAGTACTTC.

The rearrangement uses TRBV3-1 and TRBJ1-3; perhaps TRBD1 as D (5 bases). Between the trimmed V and J ends, which lost 4 bases and 5 bases, there was a span of 24 bases. This CDR3 region has 18 residues. Germline lookup yields CDR1 LGHDT and CDR2 YNNKEL (reference sequence). The CDR3 coding sequence is TGTGCCAGCAGCCGATACAAGACAGCCGGAGCCATCCGAAACACCATATATTTT. Amino acid sequence: CASSRYKTAGAIRNTIYF.